These 30 T cell receptor beta chains were sequenced from one sample in a study of OX40 agonist ivuxolimab in advanced cancers. Repertoires were generated with immunoSEQ multiplex PCR, while TCRdb's copy carries only in-frame clones and drops some. The sample yields about 62,000 clones, 88% seen once. The sample was CD4+ or CD8+ T cells sorted from blood, taken in a trial of the OX40 agonist ivuxolimab. Receptors originate from an adult with an advanced solid tumor such as melanoma, head and neck, liver or kidney cancer.

The chain carries TRBV27 and TRBJ1-4, with unresolved D. Germline CDR1 MNHEY, CDR2 SMNVEV (reference sequence). This CDR3 is built from 13 residues. In DNA, the CDR3 is TGTGCTACGAGGAGGCAATCGGAAGAAAAACTGTTTTTT. Amino acid sequence: CATRRQSEEKLFF.

Only one count was recorded for this clone. The chain carries TRBV5-6 and TRBJ2-1; no clear D. V lost 0 bases and J 7 bases, leaving 11 bases between the germline ends. The V gene's germline CDR1 is SGHDT and CDR2 YYEEEE. The CDR3 spans 14 residues. The CDR3, as DNA: TGTGCCAGCAGCTTGGGACACCTCACAAATGAGCAGTTCTTC. Protein: CASSLGHLTNEQFF.

V and J are TRBV18 and TRBJ2-3, with D hard to call. CDR3 length: 13 residues. Looked up from germline, CDR1 is KGHSH and CDR2 is LQKENI. The V end lost 2 bases, the J end lost 1 base, and 4 bases lay between the germline ends. The CDR3 coding sequence is TGTGCCAGCTCACCATTCGGCACAGATACGCAGTATTTT. Protein: CASSPFGTDTQYF.

This clone has just a few counts. This chain links TRBV4-1 with TRBJ1-1; D gene unclear. V was trimmed by 0 bases and J by 3 bases, leaving 17 bases between them. CDR3 size: 17 residues. CDR1 MGHRA and CDR2 YSYEKL come from the germline V gene. The CDR3 sequence: CASSQDDGVRQDTEAFF. The CDR3 nucleotides are TGCGCCAGCAGCCAAGATGATGGAGTAAGGCAGGACACTGAAGCTTTCTTT.

This chain links TRBV10-3 with TRBJ1-2, with D perhaps matching TRBD1 (6 bases). CDR1 ENHRY and CDR2 SYGVKD come from the germline V gene. CDR3 length: 15 amino acids. The ends were cut back, 4 bases at V and 3 bases at J, with 15 bases in the middle. CDR3 region: CAISGRQGIDYGYTF. The CDR3 region has the DNA TGTGCCATCAGTGGTCGCCAGGGGATAGACTATGGCTACACCTTC.

The chain links TRBV21-1 to TRBJ2-5; the DNA was not compared with TRBD1, the D call given in the table. TRBV21-1 represents a pseudogene. The length of the CDR3 is 15 residues. The CDR3 loop reads CASIKGQGGAKAQYF. DNA for the CDR3: TGTGCCAGCATTAAGGGACAGGGAGGAGCAAAGGCCCAGTACTTC.

V usage is TRBV7-9 and J usage is TRBJ2-1, with TRBD2 matching 9 bases. CDR3 size: 15 residues. Unmatched junction bases numbered 3, after V lost 1 base and J lost 5 bases. Germline-derived CDR1 and CDR2 are SEHNR and FQNEAQ (reference sequence). This CDR3 reads CASSLELAGNNEQFF. As DNA, the CDR3 is TGTGCCAGCAGCTTAGAGCTAGCGGGAAACAATGAGCAGTTCTTC.

The gene calls are TRBV7-2 and TRBJ1-1, with TRBD1 identical over 7 bases. There are 16 residues in the CDR3. Germline V gives CDR1 SGHTA, CDR2 FQGNSA. The V and J ends lost 1 base and 1 base, in that order; junction bases with no gene match: 6. The CDR3 DNA is TGTGCCAGCAGCTTAGTTGAGGGGGCAACGAACACTGAAGCTTTCTTT. Its protein is CASSLVEGATNTEAFF.

This chain links TRBV5-4 with TRBJ2-5, with D perhaps assigned TRBD1 or TRBD2 (5 bases each). The CDR3 covers 15 residues. V was pared by 4 bases and J by 3 bases, with 16 bases between. The germline gives CDR1 SGHNT, CDR2 YYREEE (reference sequence). Here the CDR3 reads CASSGAGTLKETQYF. The CDR3 coding sequence is TGTGCCAGCAGCGGGGCCGGGACCCTAAAAGAGACCCAGTACTTC.

The rearrangement uses TRBV6-6 and TRBJ2-7; D may be TRBD2 (5 bases). Between the trimmed V and J ends, which lost 2 bases and 4 bases, there was a span of 9 bases. Germline CDR1 and CDR2: MNHNY and SVGAGI (reference sequence). CDR3 length equals 13 residues. The CDR3 protein is CASSYEEAYEQYF. The CDR3 nucleotides are TGTGCCAGCAGTTACGAGGAGGCATACGAGCAGTACTTC.

The V call is TRBV15, the J call TRBJ2-3; 11 positions agree with TRBD2. The CDR3 is made up of 18 amino acids. The germline V gene encodes CDR1 LNHNV and CDR2 YYDKDF (reference sequence). After removal of 5 bases from V and 4 bases from J, the junction contained 14 bases not matched to a gene. The CDR3 sequence is CATSPEGTSGAIADTQYF. CDR3 nucleotides: TGTGCCACCAGCCCAGAGGGGACTAGCGGTGCAATCGCAGATACGCAGTATTTT.

The V call is TRBV6-7, the J call TRBJ1-5, with 9 bases matching TRBD1. TRBV6-7 counts as an open reading frame of uncertain function. The CDR3 covers 14 residues. Trimming at V came to 9 bases and at J to 7 bases, leaving 10 bases not matched to a gene. The CDR3: CARGTGKEKQPQHF. The CDR3 bases are TGTGCCAGAGGGACAGGGAAGGAGAAACAGCCCCAGCATTTT.

The chain uses TRBV5-6 and TRBJ2-1; 11 bases match TRBD2. The CDR3 consists of 17 residues. Germline values: CDR1 SGHDT, CDR2 YYEEEE. Trimming at V came to 1 base and at J to 4 bases, leaving 7 bases not matched to a gene. CDR3 sequence (DNA): TGTGCCAGCAGCTTGTTTACGGGACTAGCGGATTACAATGAGCAGTTCTTC. This codes for CASSLFTGLADYNEQFF.

V and J are TRBV14 and TRBJ1-2; the match to TRBD1 covers 8 bases. CDR1 and CDR2 from the germline V gene are SGHDN and FVKESK. The CDR3 sequence is 14 residues long. J was trimmed by 2 bases and V by 4 bases; bases with no gene match: 3. CDR3 DNA: TGTGCCAGCAGCCGGGCAGGGGGCAACTATGGCTACACCTTC. Protein: CASSRAGGNYGYTF.

V gene TRBV6-1 combines with J gene TRBJ1-1; the D is unclear. This CDR3 has 12 amino acids. Germline V gives CDR1 MNHNS, CDR2 SASEGT. Trimming cost V 6 bases and J 2 bases, with 7 bases left between them. CDR3 nucleotide sequence: TGTGCCAGCAGACCGGTCAACACTGAAGCTTTCTTT. It translates to CASRPVNTEAFF.

The chain recombines TRBV2 with TRBJ1-6, with TRBD1 identical over 7 bases. V lost 9 bases to trimming and J lost 5 bases; unmatched junction nucleotides: 7. The germline V gene encodes CDR1 SNHLY and CDR2 FYNNEI. The CDR3 totals 14 residues. CDR3 sequence: CASRVQGNNSPLHF. In DNA, the CDR3 is TGTGCCAGTCGAGTACAGGGGAATAATTCACCCCTCCACTTT.

This chain links TRBV10-2 with TRBJ2-5, with D uncertain. Germline CDR1 is WSHSY and CDR2 is SAAADI. V shed 6 bases and J shed 5 bases, with 13 bases lying between them. The CDR3 totals 13 residues. CDR3 bases: TGCGCCAGCAGCTACCTCTTGGCCGAGACCCAGTACTTC. This encodes CASSYLLAETQYF.

The rearrangement links TRBV29-1 to TRBJ2-1, with D possibly matching TRBD1 (6 bases). Germline CDR1 reads SQVTM; CDR2 reads ANQGSEA. This CDR3 is built from 15 residues. Trimming removed 6 bases from V and 6 bases from J, with 21 bases in between. CDR3 loop: CSVDWKQQGINEQFF. As DNA, the CDR3 is TGCAGCGTAGACTGGAAGCAACAGGGTATCAATGAGCAGTTCTTC.

This clone is a singleton in its sample. DNA of the CDR3: TGCGCCAGCAACGTAGGACTAGCGGGAGGATGGGAGACCCAGTACTTC. Protein product: CASNVGLAGGWETQYF. V is TRBV4-3 and J is TRBJ2-5; 14 positions match TRBD2. V lost 7 bases to trimming and J lost 5 bases; unmatched junction nucleotides: 9. Germline V gene data show CDR1 as LGHNA and CDR2 as YSLEER. This CDR3 is built from 16 residues.

The chain recombines TRBV18 with TRBJ2-3, with D possibly being TRBD2 (6 bases). V was pared by 3 bases and J by 0 bases, with 16 bases between. The CDR3 is made up of 17 amino acids. Germline V gene sequence: CDR1 KGHSH, CDR2 LQKENI. The CDR3 nucleotides are TGTGCCAGCTCACCGGTGGGGAGCGGGTCTAGCACAGATACGCAGTATTTT. Protein product: CASSPVGSGSSTDTQYF.

V is TRBV29-1 and J is TRBJ2-3; D might be TRBD2 (6 bases). V was clipped by 3 bases and J by 0 bases, with 10 bases between them. Germline CDR1 SQVTM, CDR2 ANQGSEA. The CDR3 covers 14 residues. CDR3 protein: CSVEGAGSTDTQYF. The CDR3 DNA reads TGCAGCGTTGAGGGAGCGGGCAGCACAGATACGCAGTATTTT.

This clone turned up a few times. The V and J genes are TRBV28 and TRBJ1-6; D possibly corresponds to TRBD1 (5 bases). The V end was cut by 10 bases, the J end by 7 bases, with 17 bases between. Germline V gives CDR1 MDHEN, CDR2 SYDVKM. The CDR3 contains 14 residues. The CDR3 here is CAILGPGTNSPLHF. The CDR3 DNA sequence: TGTGCCATCCTGGGTCCCGGGACCAATTCACCCCTCCACTTT.

The CDR3 region has the DNA TGCGCCAGCAGTGCGAGGGGCTCCTACAATGAGCAGTTCTTC. It translates to CASSARGSYNEQFF. The chain couples TRBV10-1 to TRBJ2-1, with D perhaps TRBD1 or TRBD2 (5 bases each). Trimming pared 4 bases from V and 0 bases from J, leaving 7 bases between. The CDR3 is 14 amino acids. Germline CDR1 WNHNN, CDR2 SYGVQD (reference sequence).

The chain carries TRBV18 and TRBJ2-7, with D perhaps being TRBD1 or TRBD2 (5 bases each). The CDR3 length is 12 residues. Germline loops: CDR1 KGHSH, CDR2 LQKENI. V lost 2 bases, J lost 7 bases, and 9 bases lay in between. The CDR3 bases are TGTGCCAGCTCACCAGGGGACGGTGAGCAGTACTTC. This encodes CASSPGDGEQYF.

The CDR3 coding sequence is TGTGCCAGCAGCTTTCCTTCGGGACAGGGGGAGGATACGCAGTATTTT. Translating gives CASSFPSGQGEDTQYF. The chain carries TRBV5-4 and TRBJ2-3; TRBD1 matches at 11 bases. The ends lost 2 bases at V and 6 bases at J; junction bases unmatched: 8. Germline V CDR1 and CDR2: SGHNT, YYREEE (reference sequence). This CDR3 spans 16 amino acids.

This chain's CDR3 is CASSPGTSVSTEQFF. CDR3 nucleotides: TGTGCCAGCTCACCCGGGACTAGCGTGAGTACTGAGCAGTTCTTC. This rearrangement joins TRBV18 to TRBJ2-1, with 10 positions matching TRBD2. Germline trimming cut 3 bases from V and 9 bases from J; bases unmatched to any gene: 8. The CDR3 covers 15 residues. Germline V lookup: CDR1 KGHSH, CDR2 LQKENI.

The chain links TRBV18 to TRBJ2-7; a possible D gene is TRBD1 (6 bases). V lost 3 bases and J lost 5, with 17 bases in between. The CDR3 contains 15 residues. The germline gives CDR1 KGHSH, CDR2 LQKENI. CDR3 DNA: TGTGCCAGCTCACCGGACAGACAGGCAACGCACGAGCAGTACTTC. This sequence encodes CASSPDRQATHEQYF.

The V and J genes are TRBV7-9 and TRBJ2-5, with D unclear. Germline V gene lookup returns CDR1 SEHNR and CDR2 FQNEAQ (reference sequence). The V end lost 7 bases, the J end lost 4 bases, and 4 bases lay between the germline ends. The CDR3 is made up of 10 amino acids. CDR3 in amino acids: CASKRETQYF. The CDR3 nucleotides read TGTGCCAGCAAACGAGAGACCCAGTACTTC.

This CDR3 is CASSAGAGTDTQYF. The CDR3 DNA sequence: TGCGCCAGCAGCGCCGGGGCTGGCACAGATACGCAGTATTTT. The chain joins TRBV5-1 to TRBJ2-3, with D possibly being TRBD1 or TRBD2 (5 bases each). Trimming removed 4 bases at V and 1 base at J, with 10 bases between. This CDR3 has 14 residues. CDR1 is SGHRS, CDR2 YFSETQ, per germline.

This rearrangement joins TRBV7-2 to TRBJ1-3; D is possibly TRBD1 (5 bases). Germline V lookup: CDR1 SGHTA, CDR2 FQGNSA. V was cut by 5 bases and J by 2 bases, with 16 bases left in between. This CDR3 comprises 16 residues. CDR3 DNA sequence: TGTGCCAGCAGCCCCCAGAGTCGGACAACTGGAAACACCATATATTTT. Its translation: CASSPQSRTTGNTIYF.